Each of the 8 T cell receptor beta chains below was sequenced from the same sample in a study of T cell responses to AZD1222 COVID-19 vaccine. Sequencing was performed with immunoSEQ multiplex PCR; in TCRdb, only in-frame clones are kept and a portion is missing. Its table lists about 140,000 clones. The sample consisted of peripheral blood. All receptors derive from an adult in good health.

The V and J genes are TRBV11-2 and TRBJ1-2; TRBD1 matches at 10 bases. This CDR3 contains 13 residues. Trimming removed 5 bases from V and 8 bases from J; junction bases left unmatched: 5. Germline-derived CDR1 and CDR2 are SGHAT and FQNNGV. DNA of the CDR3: TGTGCCAGCAGCCGGGACAGGGGCCAAGGCTACACCTTC. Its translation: CASSRDRGQGYTF.

The CDR3 here is CASSITAGSQETQYF. CDR3 DNA sequence: TGTGCCAGTAGTATAACGGCGGGCTCCCAAGAGACCCAGTACTTC. This sequence joins TRBV19 and TRBJ2-5; D possibly corresponds to TRBD2 (5 bases). V lost 2 bases, J lost 1 base, and 11 bases lay in between. This CDR3 comprises 15 residues. The germline gives CDR1 LNHDA, CDR2 SQIVND (reference sequence).

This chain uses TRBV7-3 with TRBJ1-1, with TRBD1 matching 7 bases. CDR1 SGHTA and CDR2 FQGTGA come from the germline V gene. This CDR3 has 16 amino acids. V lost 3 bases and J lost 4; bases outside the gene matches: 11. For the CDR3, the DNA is TGTGCCAGCAGCTTTTTGGGACGTAACAGGGGCACTGAAGCTTTCTTT. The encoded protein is CASSFLGRNRGTEAFF.

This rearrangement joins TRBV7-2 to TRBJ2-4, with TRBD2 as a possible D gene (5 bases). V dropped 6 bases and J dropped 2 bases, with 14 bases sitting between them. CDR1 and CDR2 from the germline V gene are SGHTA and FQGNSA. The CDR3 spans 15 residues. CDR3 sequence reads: CASSSGRVTKNIQYF. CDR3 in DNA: TGTGCCAGCAGTTCCGGGCGGGTGACCAAAAACATTCAGTACTTC. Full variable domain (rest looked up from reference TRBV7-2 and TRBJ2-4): GAGVSQSPSNKVTEKGKDVELRCDPISGHTALYWYRQSLGQGLEFLIYFQGNSAPDKSGLPSDRFSAERTGGSVSTLTIQRTQQEDSAVYLCASSSGRVTKNIQYFGAGTRLSVL.

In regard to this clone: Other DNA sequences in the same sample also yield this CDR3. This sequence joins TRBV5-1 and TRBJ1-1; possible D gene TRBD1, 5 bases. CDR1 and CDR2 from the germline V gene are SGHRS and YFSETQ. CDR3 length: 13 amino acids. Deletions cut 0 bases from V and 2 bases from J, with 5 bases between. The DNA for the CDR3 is TGCGCCAGCAGCTTGGGGGACAACACTGAAGCTTTCTTT. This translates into CASSLGDNTEAFF.

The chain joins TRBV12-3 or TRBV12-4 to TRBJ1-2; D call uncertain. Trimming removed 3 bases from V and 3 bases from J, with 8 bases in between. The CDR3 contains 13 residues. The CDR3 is CASSFRSDYGYTF. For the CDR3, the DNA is TGTGCCAGCAGTTTTCGAAGTGACTATGGCTACACCTTC.

The CDR3 nucleotides read TGTGCCAGTAGTGCCCCCGGGGAGCTGTTTTTT. Translated, it gives CASSAPGELFF. J is TRBJ2-2 and V is TRBV19, with unresolved D. Germline-derived CDR1 and CDR2 are LNHDA and SQIVND (reference sequence). The V and J ends lost 5 bases and 6 bases respectively, with 4 bases between them. The CDR3 extends over 11 amino acids.

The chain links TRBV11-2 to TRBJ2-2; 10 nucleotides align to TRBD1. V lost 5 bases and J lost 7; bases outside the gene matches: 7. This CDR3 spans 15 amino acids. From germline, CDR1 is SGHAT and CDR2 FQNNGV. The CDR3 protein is CASSPRQGAIGELFF. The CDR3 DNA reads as TGTGCCAGCAGCCCGAGACAGGGGGCTATCGGGGAGCTGTTTTTT.